The rows below give T cell receptor beta chains drawn from one sample of a study of human T cells and chemical hapten exposure. TCRdb fed the RACE reads into MiXCR, producing one record per CDR3 protein. The sample lists 300,000 to 450,000 distinct CDR3 sequences; approximately 5% were seen once. The input for sequencing was whole blood, taken in connection with sensitization to the hapten diphenylcyclopropenone (DPC). These TCRs come from a woman aged 45-65 years with alopecia areata. Some clones in this sample may be carry-over from other donors' samples. CDR3s include the opening cysteine and the closing phenylalanine or tryptophan. The order of the fields is V gene, D gene, J gene, clone size, CDR3 DNA, CDR3 protein. A D gene is named only where the DNA matches it firmly. The size of a clone is reported for some rows only, either as once, few or many, or as a class for expanded clones.

v_gene: TRBV9
d_gene: NA
j_gene: TRBJ1-1
abundance: few
CDR3nt: TGTGCCAGCAGCGTAGTAGGGGATTTGGAAGCTTTCTTT
CDR3aa: CASSVVGDLEAFF

v_gene: TRBV4-3
d_gene: NA
j_gene: TRBJ2-1
abundance: few
CDR3nt: TGCGCCAGCAGCCAAGGATTAGGTAACAATGAGCAGTTCTTC
CDR3aa: CASSQGLGNNEQFF

v_gene: TRBV7-2
d_gene: TRBD1
j_gene: TRBJ1-2
abundance: many
CDR3nt: TGTGCCAGCAGCCTAATGGGACAGGGGACTGACTATGGCTACACCTTC
CDR3aa: CASSLMGQGTDYGYTF

v_gene: TRBV28
d_gene: NA
j_gene: TRBJ1-1
abundance: many
CDR3nt: TGTGCCAGCAGTTTGGTGACAGTGAACACTGAAGCTTTCTTT
CDR3aa: CASSLVTVNTEAFF

v_gene: TRBV20-1
d_gene: NA
j_gene: TRBJ1-1
abundance: many
CDR3nt: TGCAGTGCTAGAGATGATGGACTTAACACTGAAGCTTTCTTT
CDR3aa: CSARDDGLNTEAFF

v_gene: TRBV12-3/TRBV12-4
d_gene: TRBD1
j_gene: TRBJ2-3
abundance: many
CDR3nt: TGTGCCAGCAGTTGGGGACAGAGTGGAGATACGCAGTATTTT
CDR3aa: CASSWGQSGDTQYF

v_gene: TRBV9
d_gene: NA
j_gene: TRBJ2-3
abundance: many
CDR3nt: TGTGCCAGCAGCCCGAGGGGGGACAGAGGCACAGATACGCAGTATTTT
CDR3aa: CASSPRGDRGTDTQYF

v_gene: TRBV12-1
d_gene: NA
j_gene: TRBJ2-3
abundance: few
CDR3nt: TGTGCCAGCAGCTTAGGTTGGGGTAACACAGATACGCAGTATTTT
CDR3aa: CASSLGWGNTDTQYF

v_gene: TRBV18
d_gene: NA
j_gene: TRBJ1-6
abundance: many
CDR3nt: TGTGCCAGCTCCTCTGGCGCAAGGGACGTTAATTCACCCCTCCACTTT
CDR3aa: CASSSGARDVNSPLHF

v_gene: TRBV28
d_gene: TRBD2
j_gene: TRBJ2-2
abundance: NA
CDR3nt: TGTGCCAGCAGTCAGGGGACTAGCGGGGTACTGAACACCGGGGAGCTGTTTTTT
CDR3aa: CASSQGTSGVLNTGELFF

v_gene: TRBV20-1
d_gene: NA
j_gene: TRBJ2-3
abundance: many
CDR3nt: TGCAGTGCCATCTGGGCAGGGGGCACAGATACGCAGTATTTT
CDR3aa: CSAIWAGGTDTQYF

v_gene: TRBV12-3/TRBV12-4
d_gene: NA
j_gene: TRBJ1-5
abundance: NA
CDR3nt: TGTGCCAGCAGGGGCCAATATAGCAATCAGCCCCAGCATTTT
CDR3aa: CASRGQYSNQPQHF

v_gene: TRBV18
d_gene: NA
j_gene: TRBJ2-1
abundance: NA
CDR3nt: TGTGCCAGCTCATCGACAGAAACCTCCTACAATGAGCAGTTCTTC
CDR3aa: CASSSTETSYNEQFF

v_gene: TRBV12-3/TRBV12-4
d_gene: NA
j_gene: TRBJ1-1
abundance: many
CDR3nt: TGTGCCAGCAGTTTAGGGGGACCCAATGAAGCTTTCTTT
CDR3aa: CASSLGGPNEAFF

v_gene: TRBV6-4
d_gene: TRBD1
j_gene: TRBJ1-5
abundance: NA
CDR3nt: TGTGCCAGCAGTGACAAAGCTTACTGGGACAGGGGATTGCCCCAGCATTTT
CDR3aa: CASSDKAYWDRGLPQHF

v_gene: TRBV5-1
d_gene: TRBD1
j_gene: TRBJ1-1
abundance: many
CDR3nt: TGCGCCAGCAGCTGGGGACAGGGGGCTGCTGAAGCTTTCTTT
CDR3aa: CASSWGQGAAEAFF

v_gene: TRBV6-6
d_gene: NA
j_gene: TRBJ2-5
abundance: many
CDR3nt: TGTGCCAGCAGTTACTCGAATAGGGAAGAGACCCAGTACTTC
CDR3aa: CASSYSNREETQYF

v_gene: TRBV7-9
d_gene: NA
j_gene: TRBJ1-5
abundance: many
CDR3nt: TGTGCCAGCAGCTTAGCGGAGACAGCACGGCAGCCCCAGCATTTT
CDR3aa: CASSLAETARQPQHF

v_gene: TRBV2
d_gene: NA
j_gene: TRBJ2-7
abundance: NA
CDR3nt: TGTGCCAGCAGTGAACCCTTGCTGGGGGAGCAGTACTTC
CDR3aa: CASSEPLLGEQYF

v_gene: TRBV7-6
d_gene: TRBD1
j_gene: TRBJ1-6
abundance: few
CDR3nt: TGTGCCACCCGGGACAGGGATAATTCACCCCTCCACTTT
CDR3aa: CATRDRDNSPLHF

v_gene: TRBV6-5
d_gene: NA
j_gene: TRBJ1-1
abundance: few
CDR3nt: TGTGCCAGCAGTTACGGACGGCCGGTCACTGAAGCTTTCTTT
CDR3aa: CASSYGRPVTEAFF

v_gene: TRBV29-1
d_gene: TRBD1
j_gene: TRBJ2-7
abundance: many
CDR3nt: TGCAGCGTTTCCGGACAGGGGTCCTACGAGCAGTACTTC
CDR3aa: CSVSGQGSYEQYF

v_gene: TRBV5-6
d_gene: NA
j_gene: TRBJ1-1
abundance: many
CDR3nt: TGTGCCAGCAGTTTAGCGAACACTGAAGCTTTCTTT
CDR3aa: CASSLANTEAFF

v_gene: TRBV6-2/TRBV6-3
d_gene: NA
j_gene: TRBJ2-3
abundance: many
CDR3nt: TGTGCCAGCAGTATACAGGGGACTCCGCAGTATTTT
CDR3aa: CASSIQGTPQYF

v_gene: TRBV5-1
d_gene: NA
j_gene: TRBJ2-6
abundance: few
CDR3nt: TGCGCCAGCGGGCCAGCTGGGGCCAACGTCCTGACTTTC
CDR3aa: CASGPAGANVLTF